This note documents a single T cell receptor (beta chain) sequence. The antigen is not known. The sample originates from a study of shared clonotypes between healthy human individuals. Overall study: Donors had three CD4 naive, three CD4 memory, two CD8 naive and one CD8 memory plate apiece.

The method was immunoSEQ multiplex PCR; TCRdb's version includes in-frame clones alone and lacks a portion of them. The repertoire consists of around 550,000 clones, with almost 97% occurring once and the leading ten covering about 0.064%. This CDR3 is built from 16 residues. Germline lookup yields CDR1 GTSNPN and CDR2 SVGIG (reference sequence). The V gene lost 0 bases and the J gene lost 5 bases, with 19 bases spanning the gap. Study observations and caveats: Across several donors, naive CD4 shared around 5.1%, naive CD8 less than 4%, memory CD4 roughly 2.5%, memory CD8 around 0.36%. Rarefaction analysis demonstrated incomplete sorted-subset sequencing notwithstanding large depth.

Material for sequencing was naive CD4+ T cells sorted from blood. The subset: CD45RA+ positively selected. This TCR was recovered from a woman younger than 45 in good health. This chain connects TRBV30 to TRBJ1-2; the D is unclear. The CDR3 coding sequence is TGTGCCTGGAGTGTACTCAGTTCGAGACATAGATATGGCTACACCTTC. Its protein product is CAWSVLSSRHRYGYTF.